This TCR beta chain appears in the sequencing data of a study of T-cell reconstitution after alpha-beta-depleted transplantation in children. TCRbeta library construction was performed incorporating unique molecular identifiers. Via MiXCR, TCRdb re-called the PCR reads, giving one row per CDR3 protein. Of some 490,000 distinct CDR3 sequences listed, around 13% were seen once; the top ten hold more than 5.5%. The CDR3 contains 15 residues. This clonotype was seen a few times. The chain joins TRBV21-1 to TRBJ2-3; whether TRBD2, the table's D call, matches the DNA was not checked. TRBV21-1 is a documented pseudogene. The receptor's source is a human donor who donated a stem cell graft to a child with combined immunodeficiency. The input for sequencing was PBMCs from the stem cell graft donor, taken from the stem cell graft. As DNA, the CDR3 is TGTGCCAGCAGCATGTGCGGGGGGTGTACAGATACGCAGTATTTT. Encoded protein: CASSMCGGCTDTQYF.